These 10 T cell receptor beta chains were all obtained from the same sample, sequenced in a study of human T cells and chemical hapten exposure. Time point defined: patch test 3, about 24 weeks after DPC sensitization. As for treatment: therapeutic diphenylcyclopropenone sensitization with weekly scalp DPC. TCRdb independently ran MiXCR on the RACE reads; one entry per CDR3 protein. The sample consists of about 170,000 distinct CDR3 sequences, about 27% of them appearing once. Sample: whole blood, taken in connection with sensitization to the hapten diphenylcyclopropenone (DPC). Receptor source: a woman younger than 30 with alopecia areata. Some clones in this sample may be carry-over from other donors' samples.

The table lists this clonotype with many counts. This chain uses TRBV27 with TRBJ2-5; 8 nucleotides match TRBD1. Trimming cost V 6 bases and J 1 base; bases outside gene matches: 4. The CDR3 is made up of 14 amino acids. Germline V gene lookup returns CDR1 MNHEY and CDR2 SMNVEV (reference sequence). The CDR3, as DNA: TGTGCCAGCAGCCGACAGGGGCCCCAAGAGACCCAGTACTTC. Protein: CASSRQGPQETQYF.

V usage is TRBV5-1 and J usage is TRBJ2-2; 13 bases are shared with TRBD2. CDR3 size: 16 residues. J gave up 7 bases and V 4 bases, and 7 bases lay outside the gene matches. Germline CDR1 SGHRS, CDR2 YFSETQ. In DNA form, the CDR3 reads TGCGCCAGCAGCCCCGGACTAGCGGGAGTGGTCGGGGAGCTGTTTTTT. This translates into CASSPGLAGVVGELFF.

The rearrangement joins TRBV10-3 to TRBJ2-1; 9 nucleotides agree with TRBD1. Trimming took 3 bases from V and 2 from J; bases not matched to a gene: 2. The CDR3 is 15 residues long. Germline loops: CDR1 ENHRY, CDR2 SYGVKD. CDR3 protein: CAISEDRGAYNEQFF. CDR3 DNA sequence: TGTGCCATCAGTGAAGACAGGGGGGCCTACAATGAGCAGTTCTTC.

The V call is TRBV6-4, the J call TRBJ2-2; a weak D match, TRBD1 (6 bases). The CDR3 covers 14 residues. V was shortened by 10 bases and J by 1 base, with 13 bases between the two germline ends. Looked up from germline, CDR1 is MRHNA and CDR2 is SNTAGT. The CDR3 loop is CATRTELNTGELFF. The CDR3 DNA sequence: TGTGCCACCCGGACAGAGTTGAACACCGGGGAGCTGTTTTTT.

The chain couples TRBV7-9 to TRBJ2-3; 8 bases align to TRBD1. The germline V gene has CDR1 SEHNR and CDR2 FQNEAQ (reference sequence). CDR3 length: 15 residues. V gave up 1 base and J gave up 4 bases; unmatched junction bases: 4. CDR3 sequence reads: CASSLDDRGSDTQYF. CDR3 nucleotides: TGTGCCAGCAGCTTAGATGACAGGGGTTCAGATACGCAGTATTTT.

This clonotype was seen ten or more times. The chain carries TRBV6-5 and TRBJ1-2; no firm D call. CDR3 length: 16 amino acids. V was shortened by 2 bases and J by 8 bases, with 21 bases between the two germline ends. Germline assignment: CDR1 MNHEY and CDR2 SVGAGI. The DNA for the CDR3 is TGTGCCAGCAGTTACCGGGCCGGGAGATCTAATGCGGGCTACACCTTC. Its protein product is CASSYRAGRSNAGYTF.

The chain links TRBV10-3 to TRBJ2-3; no reliable D call. The CDR3 spans 13 residues. Trimming left V 3 bases short and J 5 bases short, with 9 bases between. In germline, CDR1 is ENHRY, CDR2 SYGVKD. The CDR3 protein is CAISDKSRDTQYF. CDR3 DNA sequence: TGTGCCATCAGTGATAAGAGCCGAGATACGCAGTATTTT.

This clonotype was counted a few times. This chain links TRBV5-6 with TRBJ2-3; D not certain. The ends were cut back, 9 bases at V and 1 base at J, with 9 bases in the middle. The CDR3 has 12 amino acids. The germline gives CDR1 SGHDT, CDR2 YYEEEE. The CDR3 reads CATTGRTDTQYF. Here the CDR3 DNA reads TGTGCCACCACCGGCCGCACAGATACGCAGTATTTT. Looking up the rest from reference TRBV5-6 and TRBJ2-3 gives the full variable domain: DAGVTQSPTHLIKTRGQQVTLRCSPKSGHDTVSWYQQALGQGPQFIFQYYEEEERQRGNFPDRFSGHQFPNYSSELNVNALLLGDSALYLCATTGRTDTQYFGPGTRLTVL.

V is TRBV2 and J is TRBJ1-5; D is uncertain. CDR1 and CDR2 (germline): SNHLY, FYNNEI. The length of the CDR3 is 15 residues. The V and J ends lost 2 bases and 0 bases respectively, with 8 bases between them. The CDR3 DNA reads as TGTGCCAGCAGTGAAATAGGGAGTAGCAATCAGCCCCAGCATTTT. It is translated as CASSEIGSSNQPQHF.

The chain employs TRBV7-9 and TRBJ1-1, with no clear D. V lost 1 base and J 4 bases, leaving 10 bases between the germline ends. In germline, CDR1 is SEHNR, CDR2 FQNEAQ (reference sequence). This CDR3 region has 14 residues. The chain's CDR3 is CASSLGKRVTEAFF. The CDR3 DNA sequence: TGTGCCAGCAGCTTAGGGAAACGGGTCACTGAAGCTTTCTTT. Full variable domain (remainder filled in from reference TRBV7-9 and TRBJ1-1): DTGVSQNPRHKITKRGQNVTFRCDPISEHNRLYWYRQTLGQGPEFLTYFQNEAQLEKSRLLSDRFSAERPKGSFSTLEIQRTEQGDSAMYLCASSLGKRVTEAFFGQGTRLTVV.